These 20 T cell receptor beta chains came from one sample sequenced in a study of cytomegalovirus exposure and HLA in healthy donors. Primers for the PCR totalled 60 Vbeta and 13 Jbeta. The assay was immunoSEQ multiplex PCR, and TCRdb's table has in-frame clones only and misses some. This sample carries approximately 240,000 clones, 77% of them seen once, and the ten largest clones take 2.5% to 3.5%. The sample consisted of PBMCs. Source of these receptors: a woman aged 60-75 years in good health and CMV-seropositive.

Here the CDR3 DNA reads TGTGCCAGCTCACCTATAAGTCCTCGGAGAGGAAACACCATATATTTT. Translation gives CASSPISPRRGNTIYF. The chain uses TRBV18 and TRBJ1-3; unclear D gene. V was shortened by 3 bases and J by 4 bases, with 16 bases between the two germline ends. The length of the CDR3 is 16 residues. Looked up from germline, CDR1 is KGHSH and CDR2 is LQKENI.

The gene calls are TRBV6-5 and TRBJ1-1, with D hard to call. Looked up from germline, CDR1 is MNHEY and CDR2 is SVGAGI. CDR3 length: 15 residues. Trimming removed 2 bases from V and 5 bases from J, with 15 bases in between. CDR3 amino acids: CASSYRRGDETEAFF. In DNA, the CDR3 is TGTGCCAGCAGTTACCGCCGGGGTGACGAAACTGAAGCTTTCTTT.

The gene calls are TRBV12-5 and TRBJ2-2; weak D call: TRBD2 (6 bases). Germline CDR1 is LGHNT and CDR2 is FRNRAP. CDR3 size: 19 residues. V shed 7 bases and J shed 0 bases, with 24 bases lying between them. In DNA, the CDR3 is TGTGCTAGTGCCCCGATCTGGGTTGGCGGGAAGCCGAACACCGGGGAGCTGTTTTTT. Amino acids: CASAPIWVGGKPNTGELFF.

The V call is TRBV5-8, the J call TRBJ1-5; TRBD1 matches at 10 bases. Germline loops: CDR1 SGHTS, CDR2 YDEGEE. With V trimmed by 7 bases and J by 15 bases, 10 bases remained unmatched. The CDR3 loop spans 12 amino acids. The CDR3 DNA sequence: TGTGCCAGCCTTGGGAGTGGGACAGGGGTGCATTTT. Its translation is CASLGSGTGVHF.

The V gene is TRBV4-2, the J gene TRBJ2-6, with 12 bases fitting TRBD2. The CDR3 covers 22 residues. The V segment lost 1 base and the J segment 0 bases; nucleotides outside the gene matches: 13. CDR1 is LGHNA and CDR2 is YNFKEQ in the germline V gene. The CDR3 DNA is TGTGCCAGCAGCCAAGGGCGGCTAGCGGGGGGGGCATCTATCTCTGGGGCCAACGTCCTGACTTTC. Amino acid sequence: CASSQGRLAGGASISGANVLTF.

A note on this clone: The same CDR3 can be traced to other DNA sequences in this sample. The chain uses TRBV5-1 and TRBJ2-2; TRBD1 matches at 9 bases. CDR1 SGHRS and CDR2 YFSETQ come from the germline V gene. The CDR3 runs 15 residues. The V gene end was trimmed by 3 bases and the J gene end by 2 bases; junction bases not matched to a gene: 2. This CDR3 reads CASSSGQGNTGELFF. The CDR3 nucleotides read TGCGCCAGCAGCTCGGGACAGGGAAACACCGGGGAGCTGTTTTTT.

This clone came up once. V usage is TRBV5-1 and J usage is TRBJ1-2; D gene ambiguous. The germline V and J ends were trimmed by 1 base and 1 base, with 11 bases remaining between them. Germline CDR1 is SGHRS and CDR2 is YFSETQ. The CDR3 loop spans 15 amino acids. The CDR3: CASSLRSGNNYGYTF. The CDR3 coding sequence is TGCGCCAGCAGCTTGAGATCGGGGAATAACTATGGCTACACCTTC.

The genes are TRBV25-1 and TRBJ1-2; the match to TRBD1 covers 7 bases. Losses at the gene ends were 2 bases for V and 4 bases for J; bases not matched to a gene: 7. The CDR3 is made up of 15 amino acids. Germline V gene data show CDR1 as MGHDK and CDR2 as SYGVNS. CDR3 region: CASSEATGRRYGYTF. The CDR3 DNA is TGTGCCAGCAGTGAAGCGACAGGGCGGCGCTATGGCTACACCTTC.

V is TRBV5-1 and J is TRBJ1-2, with D tentatively TRBD1 (6 bases). This CDR3 region has 13 residues. V lost 4 bases to trimming and J lost 4 bases, with 11 bases between them. CDR1 is SGHRS and CDR2 is YFSETQ in the germline V gene. In DNA form, the CDR3 reads TGCGCCAGCAGCCCCGGACAGAGCTATGGCTACACCTTC. This sequence encodes CASSPGQSYGYTF.

This chain links TRBV20-1 with TRBJ1-2; D uncertain. Trimming removed 6 bases from V and 4 bases from J, with 9 bases in between. Germline V gene sequence: CDR1 DFQATT, CDR2 SNEGSKA (reference sequence). CDR3 length: 11 amino acids. The CDR3 sequence is CSAWGGYGYTF. In nucleotides, the CDR3 is TGCAGTGCATGGGGAGGCTATGGCTACACCTTC.

This clone came up once. J is TRBJ2-5 and V is TRBV6-5; D may be TRBD1 (7 bases). The germline gives CDR1 MNHEY, CDR2 SVGAGI. This CDR3 has 14 residues. Trimming took 6 bases from V and 1 from J, leaving 12 bases between them. The CDR3 coding sequence is TGTGCCAGCAGGATCCAGGGGGGCCAAGAGACCCAGTACTTC. Protein product: CASRIQGGQETQYF.

This sequence joins TRBV2 and TRBJ1-5, with D perhaps matching TRBD1 (5 bases). Germline V gives CDR1 SNHLY, CDR2 FYNNEI. CDR3 length: 16 amino acids. V was pared by 2 bases and J by 4 bases, with 15 bases between. The CDR3 bases are TGTGCCAGCAGTGAATGGGGTCAGGGCCTAAATCAGCCCCAGCATTTT. Its protein product is CASSEWGQGLNQPQHF.

This clone was observed a few times. The V and J genes are TRBV5-1 and TRBJ1-2; D possibly corresponds to TRBD1 (5 bases). CDR3 length: 15 residues. V was shortened by 0 bases and J by 0 bases, with 9 bases between the two germline ends. The germline CDR1 and CDR2 sequences are SGHRS and YFSETQ. The CDR3 is CASSLVGGTNYGYTF. In DNA form, the CDR3 reads TGCGCCAGCAGCTTGGTGGGGGGGACTAACTATGGCTACACCTTC.

This clone was seen a handful of times. This chain uses TRBV6-5 with TRBJ1-5; TRBD1 matches at 9 bases. The CDR3 contains 15 residues. CDR1 is MNHEY, CDR2 SVGAGI, per germline. Trimming cost V 6 bases and J 5 bases; bases outside gene matches: 8. The DNA for the CDR3 is TGTGCCAGCAGACGCACCGGGACAGGGCATCAGCCCCAGCATTTT. It encodes CASRRTGTGHQPQHF.

The chain uses TRBV5-4 and TRBJ2-7, with 8 bases that match TRBD2. V lost 4 bases, J lost 6 bases, and 6 bases stayed unmatched. This CDR3 is 13 amino acids long. Per the germline V gene, CDR1 is SGHNT and CDR2 is YYREEE (reference sequence). The chain's CDR3 is CASSKGLAPEQYF. Written as DNA, the CDR3 is TGTGCCAGCAGCAAAGGACTAGCCCCCGAGCAGTACTTC.

The chain combines TRBV10-3 with TRBJ2-7; 11 bases are a match to TRBD2. This CDR3 is built from 15 residues. Germline assignment: CDR1 ENHRY and CDR2 SYGVKD. Trimming at V came to 0 bases and at J to 5 bases, leaving 3 bases not matched to a gene. CDR3 in DNA: TGTGCCATCAGTGAGTCTACTAGCGGGAGCGACGAGCAGTACTTC. Its translation: CAISESTSGSDEQYF.

This chain links TRBV6-5 with TRBJ2-7; D not resolved. Trimming cost V 6 bases and J 5 bases, with 14 bases left between them. The CDR3 totals 13 residues. CDR1 MNHEY and CDR2 SVGAGI come from the germline V gene. The CDR3: CASSPVSFDEQYF. For the CDR3, the DNA is TGTGCCAGCAGCCCAGTCAGTTTTGACGAGCAGTACTTC.

The chain joins TRBV6-1 to TRBJ1-1; D is ambiguous. The germline V gene has CDR1 MNHNS and CDR2 SASEGT. V was clipped by 8 bases and J by 1 base, with 5 bases between them. This CDR3 spans 11 amino acids. The CDR3 DNA reads as TGTGCCAGCCGGGGGAACACTGAAGCTTTCTTT. Translated: CASRGNTEAFF.

The chain recombines TRBV9 with TRBJ2-5, with D uncertain. Trimming removed 4 bases at V and 7 bases at J, with 20 bases between. Germline V CDR1 and CDR2: SGDLS, YYNGEE. The CDR3 is made up of 15 amino acids. The CDR3 spells CASSPGPESARTQYF. In nucleotides, the CDR3 is TGTGCCAGCAGCCCCGGCCCCGAGAGCGCACGGACCCAGTACTTC.

The chain has TRBV29-1 and TRBJ1-6, with TRBD1 as a possible D gene (6 bases). Germline values: CDR1 SQVTM, CDR2 ANQGSEA. Trimming cost V 5 bases and J 5 bases, with 10 bases left between them. The CDR3 has 13 amino acids. CDR3 region: CSVKGGNNSPLHF. CDR3 DNA: TGCAGCGTTAAGGGGGGGAATAATTCACCCCTCCACTTT.